This T cell receptor beta chain was recovered during a study of Ad26.COV2.S vaccination and SARS-CoV-2 variants. Whole-study context: A COV1001 Ad26.COV2.S trial-arm participant provided the sample. Ad26.COV2.S shots went into the muscle once or twice, 56 days apart. Findings of the study overall: An underestimation of total T cell responses may have resulted from the TCR breadth and depth analyses.

Germline assignment: CDR1 SGHVS and CDR2 FQNEAQ. The CDR3 sequence is 13 residues long. The J segment lost 5 bases and the V segment lost 2 bases, leaving 1 base of the junction unmatched. Profiled with immunoSEQ multiplex PCR; TCRdb holds only in-frame clones, not every one. The table has hundreds of thousands of clones, approximately 92% seen once. This clone showed up just a few times. Antigen unknown. Other DNA sequences in the same sample also yield this CDR3. This sample's treatment: around 19 received Ad26.COV2.S at low or high dose, single or two shots; roughly five received placebo; per-sample allocation not given. Sample collection was performed on day 63 after the first vaccine or placebo injection.

The receptor comes from a person aged 18-60 years who received the Ad26.COV2.S COVID-19 vaccine or a placebo. The genes are TRBV7-8 and TRBJ1-1; 8 positions match TRBD1. The source material was peripheral blood, sampled in a trial of Ad26.COV2.S vaccine versus placebo. Here the CDR3 reads CASSLTGGTEAFF. The CDR3 coding sequence is TGTGCCAGCAGCTTAACAGGGGGGACTGAAGCTTTCTTT.